The 21 T cell receptor beta chains presented below share a single source sample, sequenced in a study of CD8 T cells in ankylosing spondylitis. In TCRdb, the 5' RACE reads were re-called with MiXCR into one record per CDR3 protein. This table has 45,000 or so distinct CDR3 sequences, about 11% appearing once. Sequences were obtained from blood, either unsorted or a sorted T cell fraction (not recorded which). The receptor source for this set is a male donor with ankylosing spondylitis or in good health (not recorded which).

Ten or more counts support this clonotype. The chain combines TRBV2 with TRBJ2-7; D remains ambiguous. There are 12 residues in the CDR3. Trimming shortened V by 4 bases and J by 0 bases, and 4 bases separated the two germline ends. Germline V gives CDR1 SNHLY, CDR2 FYNNEI. CDR3 in amino acids: CASSVSSYEQYF. For the CDR3, the DNA is TGTGCCAGCAGTGTAAGCTCCTACGAGCAGTACTTC.

This clonotype was seen ten or more times. The chain has TRBV12-3 or TRBV12-4 and TRBJ1-5; D unclear. The CDR3 covers 15 residues. The V gene lost 6 bases and the J gene lost 5 bases, with 17 bases spanning the gap. CDR3 loop: CASSPRGGRDQPQHF. Here the CDR3 DNA reads TGTGCCAGCAGCCCCCGTGGAGGGAGGGATCAGCCCCAGCATTTT.

There are many counts of this clonotype. J is TRBJ2-3 and V is TRBV29-1; 7 nucleotides match TRBD1. Germline V CDR1 and CDR2: SQVTM, ANQGSEA. This CDR3 has 12 amino acids. Losses at the gene ends were 7 bases for V and 5 bases for J; bases not matched to a gene: 6. CDR3 DNA sequence: TGCAGCGGTGGGACAGCCCAAGATACGCAGTATTTT. This sequence encodes CSGGTAQDTQYF.

The gene calls are TRBV3-1 and TRBJ2-1; D is tentatively TRBD1 or TRBD2 (5 bases each). Trimming removed 0 bases at V and 13 bases at J, with 13 bases between. Germline V gives CDR1 LGHDT, CDR2 YNNKEL (reference sequence). The CDR3 has 13 residues. The CDR3 DNA reads as TGTGCCAGCAGCCAAGATGAGACCGGGGACCAGTTCTTC. Protein sequence: CASSQDETGDQFF.

This clonotype was detected ten times or more. The chain couples TRBV5-6 to TRBJ2-2, with D perhaps matching TRBD1 or TRBD2 (5 bases each). Trimming shortened V by 3 bases and J by 0 bases, and 15 bases separated the two germline ends. The CDR3 is 17 residues long. Germline lookup yields CDR1 SGHDT and CDR2 YYEEEE. The CDR3 nucleotides are TGTGCCAGCAGCTCGTTTAGGGACCCAACGAACACCGGGGAGCTGTTTTTT. Encoded protein: CASSSFRDPTNTGELFF.

This clonotype was recorded many times. The CDR3 sequence is CASSYPGRQGNEQFF. CDR3 bases: TGCGCCAGCAGTTACCCGGGACGCCAGGGCAATGAGCAGTTCTTC. V is TRBV5-1 and J is TRBJ2-1, with D possibly called TRBD1 or TRBD2 (5 bases each). Germline assignment: CDR1 SGHRS and CDR2 YFSETQ. There are 15 residues in the CDR3. V dropped 5 bases and J dropped 6 bases, with 18 bases sitting between them. Drawing the rest from reference TRBV5-1 and TRBJ2-1, the complete variable domain is KAGVTQTPRYLIKTRGQQVTLSCSPISGHRSVSWYQQTPGQGLQFLFEYFSETQRNKGNFPGRFSGRQFSNSRSEMNVSTLELGDSALYLCASSYPGRQGNEQFFGPGTRLTVL.

With regard to this clonotype: This could be a read error, since a much larger clone is one nucleotide away. For the CDR3, the DNA is TGCAGTGCTAGACCGTTTCGGGGCCTCTCCTACGCGCAGTACTTC. Translated: CSARPFRGLSYAQYF. The rearrangement joins TRBV20-1 to TRBJ2-7; either TRBD1 or TRBD2 may supply D (5 bases each). This CDR3 has 15 residues. Germline V gene data show CDR1 as DFQATT and CDR2 as SNEGSKA (reference sequence).

This clonotype has at least ten counts. The gene calls are TRBV5-1 and TRBJ1-1; TRBD1 agrees at 8 bases. V was clipped by 5 bases and J by 2 bases; unmatched bases: 17. This CDR3 contains 18 residues. Looked up from germline, CDR1 is SGHRS and CDR2 is YFSETQ. CDR3 amino acids: CASRRYMGDRTLNTEAFF. The CDR3 DNA reads TGCGCCAGCAGGAGATATATGGGGGACAGGACCCTAAACACTGAAGCTTTCTTT.

This clonotype was detected many times. J is TRBJ2-1 and V is TRBV5-1; 10 nucleotides line up with TRBD2. The germline CDR1 and CDR2 sequences are SGHRS and YFSETQ. V trimming: 1 base; J trimming: 8 bases; junction bases outside the gene matches: 6. The CDR3 extends over 15 amino acids. CDR3: CASSLSLAGVDEQFF. CDR3 bases: TGCGCCAGCAGCTTGTCCCTAGCGGGGGTCGATGAGCAGTTCTTC. The whole variable domain, filled in from reference TRBV5-1 and TRBJ2-1, reads KAGVTQTPRYLIKTRGQQVTLSCSPISGHRSVSWYQQTPGQGLQFLFEYFSETQRNKGNFPGRFSGRQFSNSRSEMNVSTLELGDSALYLCASSLSLAGVDEQFFGPGTRLTVL.

With regard to this clonotype: Being one base from a much bigger clone, this may be a read error. The chain carries TRBV24-1 and TRBJ2-1, with a tentative D call TRBD1 (6 bases). Germline V gene lookup returns CDR1 KGHDR and CDR2 SFDVKD. This CDR3 spans 16 amino acids. The CDR3 loop reads CTTSDPGARGYNEQFF. CDR3 DNA sequence: TGTACCACCAGTGATCCAGGGGCCAGGGGCTACAATGAGCAGTTCTTC.

This clonotype was seen a handful of times. This sequence joins TRBV29-1 and TRBJ2-7; no reliable D call. CDR3 length: 12 amino acids. Trimming removed 4 bases at V and 2 bases at J, with 9 bases between. Germline V gives CDR1 SQVTM, CDR2 ANQGSEA. The DNA for the CDR3 is TGCAGCGTTGGATCCTGGGCCTACGAGCAGTACTTC. Amino acids: CSVGSWAYEQYF.

DNA of the CDR3: TGTGCCTGGAAGGCAGCCCCCCCGTCAGCTTTCTTT. This gives the protein CAWKAAPPSAFF. The chain uses TRBV30 and TRBJ1-1; D is unresolved. The CDR3 consists of 12 residues. V lost 4 bases to trimming and J lost 10 bases, with 16 bases between them. Germline loops: CDR1 GTSNPN, CDR2 SVGIG (reference sequence).

There are many counts of this clonotype. The rearrangement uses TRBV20-1 and TRBJ1-2; D not resolved. CDR1 and CDR2 (germline): DFQATT, SNEGSKA (reference sequence). Trimming pared 1 base from V and 3 bases from J, leaving 9 bases between. The CDR3 has 13 residues. The CDR3 DNA is TGCAGTGCTAGAGGGGCGAATGACTATGGCTACACCTTC. Translating gives CSARGANDYGYTF.

The V call is TRBV29-1, the J call TRBJ1-3; D remains unclear. The V end was cut by 7 bases, the J end by 4 bases, with 8 bases between. CDR3 length equals 11 residues. Germline V gene sequence: CDR1 SQVTM, CDR2 ANQGSEA. CDR3 coding DNA: TGCAGCGCCCCGGACGGAAACACCATATATTTT. This translates into CSAPDGNTIYF.

There are many counts of this clonotype. The chain uses TRBV5-1 and TRBJ2-5; 10 nucleotides align to TRBD1. This CDR3 has 15 amino acids. With 4 bases clipped from V and 4 bases from J, the junction kept 7 bases outside the gene matches. Germline V gives CDR1 SGHRS, CDR2 YFSETQ. DNA for the CDR3: TGCGCCAGCAGCCTGACAGGGGGCGTAGGAGAGACCCAGTACTTC. It translates to CASSLTGGVGETQYF.

The table lists this clonotype with a few counts. This chain uses TRBV12-3 or TRBV12-4 with TRBJ2-3; D remains unclear. There are 18 residues in the CDR3. Trimming removed 11 bases from V and 1 base from J, with 28 bases in between. The CDR3 nucleotides are TGTGCCCTCAGTTTAACCGTGAGGACGGTCTCTCGCACAGATACGCAGTATTTT. Translation: CALSLTVRTVSRTDTQYF.

This clonotype was observed a few times. V gene TRBV5-1 combines with J gene TRBJ2-1; TRBD1 agrees at 7 bases. The V gene end was trimmed by 8 bases and the J gene end by 6 bases; junction bases not matched to a gene: 8. Germline V gives CDR1 SGHRS, CDR2 YFSETQ. This CDR3 comprises 13 residues. CDR3 protein: CASALTGRNEQFF. CDR3 in DNA: TGCGCCAGTGCCTTGACAGGGCGCAATGAGCAGTTCTTC.

This clonotype was counted at least ten times. J is TRBJ2-1 and V is TRBV5-1; 9 nucleotides line up with TRBD2. Unmatched junction bases numbered 3, after V lost 1 base and J lost 4 bases. CDR3 size: 15 residues. Germline V gene lookup returns CDR1 SGHRS and CDR2 YFSETQ. The CDR3 loop reads CASSLSSGGYNEQFF. Here the CDR3 DNA reads TGCGCCAGCAGCTTGAGTAGCGGGGGTTACAATGAGCAGTTCTTC.

This clonotype was counted at least ten times. The gene calls are TRBV29-1 and TRBJ1-5; TRBD1 aligns across 9 bases. From germline, CDR1 is SQVTM and CDR2 ANQGSEA. Unmatched junction bases numbered 3, after V lost 5 bases and J lost 4 bases. The CDR3 extends over 13 amino acids. The chain's CDR3 is CSVSDRGNQPQHF. Written as DNA, the CDR3 is TGCAGCGTTTCGGACAGGGGAAATCAGCCCCAGCATTTT.

This clonotype showed up many times. The rearrangement links TRBV19 to TRBJ2-7; the D is unclear. This CDR3 region has 10 residues. Germline-derived CDR1 and CDR2 are LNHDA and SQIVND (reference sequence). Trimming left V 8 bases short and J 2 bases short, with 4 bases between. The CDR3 DNA reads as TGTGCCAGTGGAACCTACGAGCAGTACTTC. It encodes CASGTYEQYF.

The chain joins TRBV28 to TRBJ2-1, with 10 bases lining up with TRBD2. The ends lost 5 bases at V and 5 bases at J; junction bases unmatched: 6. The germline gives CDR1 MDHEN, CDR2 SYDVKM. The CDR3 runs to 15 residues. CDR3 DNA: TGTGCCAGCAGTACCCAGCGGGGGGGAGACAATGAGCAGTTCTTC. It yields the protein CASSTQRGGDNEQFF.